Each of the 25 T cell receptor beta chains below was sequenced from the same sample in a study of blood T cell repertoires in COVID-19. Sequenced by immunoSEQ multiplex PCR; TCRdb stores in-frame clones only, minus some. The table records fewer than 300,000 clones, approximately 80% of them present only once. Sequencing was carried out using PBMCs or T cells enriched from blood (not recorded which). The source is a man between 35 and 55 years old who had been exposed to COVID-19.

V is TRBV7-2 and J is TRBJ1-5, with a tentative D call TRBD1 (6 bases). The CDR3 runs to 15 residues. V lost 2 bases and J lost 1, with 9 bases in between. Germline CDR1 SGHTA, CDR2 FQGNSA. The CDR3 sequence: CASSLQGHSNQPQHF. The DNA of the CDR3 is TGTGCCAGCAGCTTACAGGGGCACAGCAATCAGCCCCAGCATTTT.

This clone is a singleton in its sample. This chain uses TRBV24-1 with TRBJ2-1; possible D gene TRBD1, 6 bases. This CDR3 region has 16 residues. Looked up from germline, CDR1 is KGHDR and CDR2 is SFDVKD. The V end was cut by 4 bases, the J end by 0 bases, with 12 bases between. The CDR3 reads CATSDPGESSYNEQFF. The DNA of the CDR3 is TGTGCCACCAGTGACCCAGGGGAGAGCTCCTACAATGAGCAGTTCTTC.

The rearrangement joins TRBV30 to TRBJ1-2; TRBD1 matches 8 bases. The CDR3 totals 14 residues. Germline trimming cut 2 bases from V and 6 bases from J; bases unmatched to any gene: 8. The V gene's germline CDR1 is GTSNPN and CDR2 SVGIG (reference sequence). The CDR3 nucleotides read TGTGCCTGGAGTATTACAGGGGGGCGAGATGGCTACACCTTC. This translates into CAWSITGGRDGYTF.

This clone has just one count. The chain joins TRBV28 to TRBJ1-3; possibly TRBD1 for D (5 bases). Trimming removed 7 bases from V and 2 bases from J, with 9 bases in between. CDR1 is MDHEN and CDR2 is SYDVKM in the germline V gene. The CDR3 is 13 amino acids. CDR3 protein: CASTLTAGNTIYF. In DNA, the CDR3 is TGTGCCAGCACTCTGACAGCTGGAAACACCATATATTTT.

The chain uses TRBV7-9 and TRBJ1-1, with 7 bases identical to TRBD1. Germline V gene data show CDR1 as SEHNR and CDR2 as FQNEAQ (reference sequence). Unmatched junction bases numbered 9, after V lost 4 bases and J lost 1 base. This CDR3 has 16 amino acids. In DNA form, the CDR3 reads TGTGCCAGCAGCTCCAAGGACAGGACAAAGAACACTGAAGCTTTCTTT. Encoded protein: CASSSKDRTKNTEAFF.

Only one count was recorded for this clone. The chain is built from TRBV30 and TRBJ1-1; 7 bases map to TRBD1. From germline, CDR1 is GTSNPN and CDR2 SVGIG (reference sequence). Trimming removed 1 base from V and 4 bases from J; junction bases left unmatched: 9. The CDR3 is 15 residues long. CDR3 nucleotide sequence: TGTGCCTGGAGTGCCCCACAGGGGACGGTCACTGAAGCTTTCTTT. Amino acid sequence: CAWSAPQGTVTEAFF.

The rearrangement links TRBV7-2 to TRBJ2-1; the D gene is possibly TRBD2 (6 bases). Germline CDR1 and CDR2: SGHTA and FQGNSA. V was clipped by 2 bases and J by 14 bases, with 16 bases between them. The CDR3 length is 13 residues. This chain's CDR3 is CASSLKRESGKFF. The CDR3 DNA follows: TGTGCCAGCAGCTTAAAACGGGAGAGTGGGAAGTTCTTC. The full variable domain, completed using reference TRBV7-2 and TRBJ2-1, is GAGVSQSPSNKVTEKGKDVELRCDPISGHTALYWYRQSLGQGLEFLIYFQGNSAPDKSGLPSDRFSAERTGGSVSTLTIQRTQQEDSAVYLCASSLKRESGKFFGPGTRLTVL.

This chain joins TRBV19 and TRBJ1-5; 9 bases agree with TRBD1. Germline V gives CDR1 LNHDA, CDR2 SQIVND (reference sequence). Trimming removed 3 bases from V and 4 bases from J; junction bases left unmatched: 4. The CDR3 spans 15 residues. The CDR3 region is CASSIGGTGNQPQHF. In DNA, the CDR3 is TGTGCCAGTAGTATTGGGGGGACAGGGAATCAGCCCCAGCATTTT.

This rearrangement joins TRBV7-3 to TRBJ2-5; D remains ambiguous. The germline V gene encodes CDR1 SGHTA and CDR2 FQGTGA. The CDR3 runs to 15 residues. Between the trimmed V and J ends, which lost 2 bases and 5 bases, there was a span of 15 bases. The CDR3 nucleotides read TGTGCCAGCAGCTTAGGGTCCGGGTGGCGGGAGACCCAGTACTTC. Its translation: CASSLGSGWRETQYF. Using reference TRBV7-3 and TRBJ2-5 for the parts outside the CDR3, the full variable domain is GAGVSQTPSNKVTEKGKYVELRCDPISGHTALYWYRQSLGQGPEFLIYFQGTGAADDSGLPNDRFFAVRPEGSVSTLKIQRTERGDSAVYLCASSLGSGWRETQYFGPGTRLLVL.

The chain couples TRBV24-1 to TRBJ2-7, with 8 bases fitting TRBD2. CDR1 is KGHDR and CDR2 is SFDVKD in the germline V gene. The CDR3 extends over 13 amino acids. V dropped 7 bases and J dropped 1; count of bases not matched to a gene: 2. CDR3 protein: CATSGRGSYEQYF. The CDR3 bases are TGTGCCACCAGCGGGAGGGGGTCCTACGAGCAGTACTTC.

J is TRBJ1-2 and V is TRBV9, with D possibly being TRBD1 (5 bases). The CDR3 runs to 14 residues. Looked up from germline, CDR1 is SGDLS and CDR2 is YYNGEE. V was pared by 4 bases and J by 8 bases, with 18 bases between. The CDR3 region has the DNA TGTGCCAGCAGCTCGTCCCAGGGTAGAGACGGCTACACCTTC. Protein product: CASSSSQGRDGYTF.

About this clone: The same CDR3 arises from other DNA sequences in this sample as well. This chain links TRBV7-9 with TRBJ1-1; a weak D match, TRBD1 (5 bases). Trimming stripped 5 bases from V and 5 bases from J, with 15 bases between. The CDR3 loop spans 14 amino acids. From germline, CDR1 is SEHNR and CDR2 FQNEAQ (reference sequence). As DNA, the CDR3 is TGTGCCAGCAGCCGCCCTGGGGGGGGAACTGAAGCTTTCTTT. Its protein product is CASSRPGGGTEAFF.

The chain carries TRBV18 and TRBJ2-6; no definite D call. Trimming removed 3 bases at V and 2 bases at J, with 5 bases between. Germline loops: CDR1 KGHSH, CDR2 LQKENI. The CDR3 extends over 14 amino acids. The CDR3 sequence: CASSPSAGANVLTF. The DNA of the CDR3 is TGTGCCAGCTCACCGTCGGCTGGGGCCAACGTCCTGACTTTC.

Comments on this clone: The CDR3 ends on some other residue instead of the conserved phenylalanine or tryptophan, so this is likely a read error. Because the CDR3's place on the DNA is in doubt, the DNA is left out and the CDR3 is given as listed by TCRdb. The chain uses TRBV5-6 and TRBJ1-2; the D call in the table, TRBD1, was not verified against the DNA. CDR1 is SGHDT, CDR2 YYEEEE, per germline. The CDR3 numbers 14 amino acids, ends counted. This CDR3 is CASSWTPNRGTSPI.

This clone was counted a single time. The genes are TRBV19 and TRBJ2-3; the match to TRBD2 covers 10 bases. Losses at the gene ends were 2 bases for V and 2 bases for J; bases not matched to a gene: 1. The CDR3 runs to 15 residues. Germline CDR1 reads LNHDA; CDR2 reads SQIVND (reference sequence). CDR3 protein: CASSILAGVTDTQYF. The CDR3 DNA follows: TGTGCCAGTAGTATACTAGCGGGAGTCACAGATACGCAGTATTTT.

The chain employs TRBV5-1 and TRBJ1-1, with D possibly matching TRBD1 (5 bases). Trimming shortened V by 4 bases and J by 5 bases, and 15 bases separated the two germline ends. This CDR3 spans 14 amino acids. Germline CDR1 is SGHRS and CDR2 is YFSETQ. CDR3 coding DNA: TGCGCCAGCAGCCAGGGCGATGGGTGGACTGAAGCTTTCTTT. Amino acid sequence: CASSQGDGWTEAFF.

The rearrangement links TRBV19 to TRBJ1-2, with D unclear. Germline loops: CDR1 LNHDA, CDR2 SQIVND (reference sequence). Trimming took off 10 bases at V and 4 bases at J, with 16 bases between the two ends. The CDR3 spans 13 residues. CDR3 protein: CATGKGFGYGYTF. The CDR3 nucleotides are TGTGCCACGGGAAAGGGATTCGGCTATGGCTACACCTTC.

This clone was recorded only once. The rearrangement joins TRBV24-1 to TRBJ1-1, with 8 bases aligning to TRBD1. The V segment lost 4 bases and the J segment 1 base; nucleotides outside the gene matches: 4. This CDR3 has 15 amino acids. CDR1 is KGHDR, CDR2 SFDVKD, per germline. CDR3 bases: TGTGCCACCAGTGAGACCGGGACAGGGAACACTGAAGCTTTCTTT. Translation gives CATSETGTGNTEAFF.

This clone appeared a few times. The J gene is TRBJ2-7, the V gene TRBV11-3; the D gene is possibly TRBD1 (6 bases). Per germline, CDR1 SGHNT and CDR2 YENEEA. The CDR3 has 14 residues. V dropped 3 bases and J dropped 5 bases, with 14 bases sitting between them. CDR3 in DNA: TGTGCCAGCAGCTTTGGACAACAGGGTGACGAGCAGTACTTC. This encodes CASSFGQQGDEQYF. Full variable domain (outside the CDR3, taken from reference TRBV11-3 and TRBJ2-7): EAGVVQSPRYKIIEKKQPVAFWCNPISGHNTLYWYLQNLGQGPELLIRYENEEAVDDSQLPKDRFSAERLKGVDSTLKIQPAELGDSAVYLCASSFGQQGDEQYFGPGTRLTVT.

In its sample, this clone was seen once. V is TRBV20-1 and J is TRBJ2-7; the D gene is possibly TRBD2 (5 bases). In germline, CDR1 is DFQATT, CDR2 SNEGSKA (reference sequence). This CDR3 spans 12 amino acids. Deletions cut 3 bases from V and 4 bases from J, with 10 bases between. The CDR3, as DNA: TGCAGTGCTAGTCTTGGAGGTTACGAGCAGTACTTC. Protein product: CSASLGGYEQYF.

V and J are TRBV6-1 and TRBJ2-7; TRBD2 is a possible D gene (6 bases). The CDR3 is 16 amino acids. V lost 3 bases to trimming and J lost 2 bases, with 17 bases between them. Looked up from germline, CDR1 is MNHNS and CDR2 is SASEGT. CDR3 DNA sequence: TGTGCCAGCAGTGATCCAGCGGGCACGAATCCCTACGAGCAGTACTTC. Its protein is CASSDPAGTNPYEQYF.

V and J are TRBV7-9 and TRBJ2-1, with D possibly TRBD1 on 5 matching bases. CDR1 SEHNR and CDR2 FQNEAQ come from the germline V gene (reference sequence). Deletions cut 5 bases from V and 3 bases from J, with 11 bases between. The CDR3 length is 14 residues. This CDR3 is CASSLRTNYNEQFF. CDR3 DNA: TGTGCCAGCAGCCTCCGGACAAACTACAATGAGCAGTTCTTC.

This clone was recorded at least ten times. The V gene is TRBV15, the J gene TRBJ2-3, with TRBD1 identical over 7 bases. J lost 7 bases, V lost 1 base, and 11 bases had no gene match. The germline CDR1 and CDR2 sequences are LNHNV and YYDKDF (reference sequence). CDR3 length: 16 amino acids. The CDR3 nucleotides are TGTGCCACCAGCAGAGCTTCACAGGGGCGTAGGAATACGCAGTATTTT. Translating it yields CATSRASQGRRNTQYF.

This sequence joins TRBV12-5 and TRBJ2-1, with D perhaps matching TRBD1 (6 bases). The V end lost 5 bases, the J end lost 0 bases, and 11 bases lay between the germline ends. Germline V gives CDR1 LGHNT, CDR2 FRNRAP. CDR3 length equals 15 residues. The DNA of the CDR3 is TGTGCTAGTGGTGGAGGACAGAGCTCCTACAATGAGCAGTTCTTC. Translation gives CASGGGQSSYNEQFF.

The genes are TRBV30 and TRBJ2-7, with TRBD2 as a possible D gene (5 bases). The CDR3 extends over 15 amino acids. Germline CDR1 reads GTSNPN; CDR2 reads SVGIG (reference sequence). V lost 5 bases and J 6 bases, leaving 23 bases between the germline ends. CDR3 nucleotide sequence: TGTGCCTGGGCCCTGAGCGGAGTGCTTAGGTCCGAGCAGTACTTC. It yields the protein CAWALSGVLRSEQYF.